The T cell receptor (beta chain) under discussion was sequenced for a study of beta chain features in type 1 diabetes. Study background: Patients looked much like healthy donors when it came to age, gender and cell yields.

Study conclusions and caveats: PCR might favor shorter templates, equally in patients and controls. Shorter TCRB CDR3s, moderately but significantly so, marked every one of the four CD4+ subsets in Type 1 diabetes patients. In comparison with healthy donors, patients had naive, central memory and Treg TCRB repertoires that appeared more similar.

The CDR3 has 15 amino acids. With V trimmed by 1 base and J by 2 bases, 3 bases remained unmatched. Germline CDR1 SGDLS, CDR2 YYNGEE. The sequenced template was cDNA made from the entire isolated RNA. Some clones are missing from TCRdb's copy, which holds only in-frame ones; the method was immunoSEQ multiplex PCR. The table has about 350,000 clones, around a fifth seen once; the top ten hold 0.044%. This clone was detected a few times. Its antigen is unknown. This receptor was identified in a woman aged 18 to 35 in good health. Specimen: naive CD4+ T cells from blood. The chain employs TRBV9 and TRBJ2-3; 8 positions agree with TRBD2. CDR3 protein: CASSVRGGLTDTQYF. The CDR3 region has the DNA TGTGCCAGCAGCGTACGGGGGGGACTCACAGATACGCAGTATTTT.